A selection of T cell receptor beta chains follows, all from one sample in a study of blood T cell repertoires in COVID-19. Libraries were prepared by immunoSEQ multiplex PCR; TCRdb keeps only in-frame clonotypes and omits some of them. The sample yields about 250,000 clones, approximately 84% seen once. Sequencing input: PBMCs or T cells enriched from blood (not recorded which). These receptors came from a man in his late teens or twenties who had recovered from COVID-19. Both conserved end residues are part of each CDR3. D genes are given only for firm matches. A row's size may be missing; if present it is once, few, many or a size class.

.	TRBD1	TRBV27	TRBJ1-2	TGTGCCAGCAGTCCCCAAGGGGGCGACTATGGCTACACCTTC	CASSPQGGDYGYTF
.	.	TRBV6-4	TRBJ2-3	TGTGCCAGCAGCCCGACTACAAACCCTAGCACAGATACGCAGTATTTT	CASSPTTNPSTDTQYF
.	.	TRBV19	TRBJ1-2	TGTGCCAGTAGTATTAACAGGGCGGACTATGGCTACACCTTC	CASSINRADYGYTF
.	TRBD2	TRBV13	TRBJ2-1	TGTGCCAGCAGCCAAGCGGGGGACTCCTACAATGAGCAGTTCTTC	CASSQAGDSYNEQFF
.	.	TRBV7-9	TRBJ2-1	TGTGCCAGCAGCTTAGCCGGCTACAGCTCCTACAATGAGCAGTTCTTC	CASSLAGYSSYNEQFF
.	.	TRBV6-1	TRBJ2-1	TGTGCCAGCAGTGAACCTGACAGTTACAATGAGCAGTTCTTC	CASSEPDSYNEQFF
.	TRBD2	TRBV4-1	TRBJ2-7	TGCGCCAGCAGGATGACTAGCGGGGAGTCCTACGAGCAGTACTTC	CASRMTSGESYEQYF
.	TRBD2	TRBV20-1	TRBJ2-1	TGCAGTGCTAGTATACTAGCGGACTCCTACAATGAGCAGTTCTTC	CSASILADSYNEQFF
.	.	TRBV7-9	TRBJ1-3	TGTGCCAGCAGCGACGAGGGACTGCCAAGCTCTGGAAACACCATATATTTT	CASSDEGLPSSGNTIYF
.	TRBD1	TRBV6-5	TRBJ1-1	TGTGCCAGTACCTTCGGACAGGAGGGGAACACTGAAGCTTTCTTT	CASTFGQEGNTEAFF
.	TRBD1	TRBV3-1/TRBV3-2	TRBJ1-2	TGTGCCAGCAGCCAAGCCGGGACAGGCGACTATGGCTACACCTTC	CASSQAGTGDYGYTF
.	TRBD1	TRBV5-1	TRBJ1-4	TGCGCCAGCAGCGTTACAGGGGACGGGGAAAAACTGTTTTTT	CASSVTGDGEKLFF
once	.	TRBV6-5	TRBJ1-6	TGTGCCAGCAGGCGACAGACGGCTTCACCCCTCCACTTT	CASRRQTASPLHF
.	TRBD1	TRBV5-4	TRBJ1-3	TGTGCCAGCAGCTTGGGGACAGGGGGCCTTGGAAACACCATATATTTT	CASSLGTGGLGNTIYF
.	TRBD1	TRBV11-2	TRBJ2-7	TGTGCCACCAAGTGGGGACAGGGTGCCTACGAGCAGTACTTC	CATKWGQGAYEQYF
.	.	TRBV5-4	TRBJ1-6	TGTGCCAGCAGCTTGTCTGGGGAGTATACTTCACCCCTCCACTTT	CASSLSGEYTSPLHF
.	TRBD1	TRBV6-2/TRBV6-3	TRBJ1-2	TGTGCCAGCAGTTCCCCTCGGACAGGACACTATGGCTACACCTTC	CASSSPRTGHYGYTF
many	TRBD2	TRBV2	TRBJ2-3	TGTGCCAGCAGTGACCCTATAGCGGGGGGTCGCGCAGATACGCAGTATTTT	CASSDPIAGGRADTQYF
.	TRBD1	TRBV24-1	TRBJ2-2	TGTGCCACCAGGGGGACAGGAACCGGGGAGCTGTTTTTT	CATRGTGTGELFF
.	.	TRBV20-1	TRBJ1-2	TGCAGTGCTAGACGGGAGAATGGCTACACCTTC	CSARRENGYTF
.	TRBD1	TRBV5-6	TRBJ2-2	TGTGCCAGCGGACAGGGGGTTCGTACCGGGGAGCTGTTTTTT	CASGQGVRTGELFF
.	.	TRBV19	TRBJ2-2	TGTGCCAGTACCCTTTCAATGCCGGGGACCGGGGAGCTGTTTTTT	CASTLSMPGTGELFF
.	.	TRBV27	TRBJ1-1	TGTGCCAGCAGTTTATCCTGGTTCCCCACTGGGAACACTGAAGCTTTCTTT	CASSLSWFPTGNTEAFF
few	TRBD1	TRBV10-3	TRBJ1-1	TGTGCCATCAGACAGGGGGTGAACACTGAAGCTTTCTTT	CAIRQGVNTEAFF
.	TRBD2	TRBV5-1	TRBJ2-1	TGCGCCAGCAGCTCAACCTACGGGGGGAGCTCCTACAATGAGCAGTTCTTC	CASSSTYGGSSYNEQFF
.	.	TRBV5-4	TRBJ1-5	TGTGCCAGCTCCAGTGGGGGGGTAGGTCAGCCCCAGCATTTT	CASSSGGVGQPQHF
.	.	TRBV28	TRBJ2-5	TGTGCCAGCAGTGGCGGAACCCAAGAGACCCAGTACTTC	CASSGGTQETQYF
.	TRBD1	TRBV19	TRBJ1-5	TGTGCCAGTAGTACTCCCATCCAGGGGGCTACTACCAATCAGCCCCAGCATTTT	CASSTPIQGATTNQPQHF
.	.	TRBV3-1/TRBV3-2	TRBJ1-5	TGTGCCAGCAGCCGAGGACAGAACAATCAGCCCCAGCATTTT	CASSRGQNNQPQHF
.	TRBD1	TRBV3-1/TRBV3-2	TRBJ1-3	TGTGCCAGCAGCCCTTCGGAGACAGGGGGCGCGGGAAACACCATATATTTT	CASSPSETGGAGNTIYF
once	TRBD1	TRBV6-1	TRBJ1-2	TGTGCCAGCAGTGAGTGGGGCAGGGGGCCCTATGGCTACACCTTC	CASSEWGRGPYGYTF
.	.	TRBV28	TRBJ2-1	TGTGCCAGCAGTTTTTCTAGTTTCTACAATGAGCAGTTCTTC	CASSFSSFYNEQFF
once	.	TRBV5-1	TRBJ1-6	TGCGCCAGCAAAGACACCTCCTATAATTCACCCCTCCACTTT	CASKDTSYNSPLHF
.	TRBD1	TRBV30	TRBJ2-5	TGTGCCTGGAGTGTGTACCCCGGGACAGGGGGAGAGACCCAGTACTTC	CAWSVYPGTGGETQYF
.	TRBD2	TRBV3-1/TRBV3-2	TRBJ2-5	TGTGCCAGCAGCCATCAAAGACTAGCGGGAGGACAAGAGACCCAGTACTTC	CASSHQRLAGGQETQYF
.	.	TRBV3-1/TRBV3-2	TRBJ1-3	TGTGCCAGCAGCCAAGATAATCTGAGATCTGGAAACACCATATATTTT	CASSQDNLRSGNTIYF
.	.	TRBV12-3/TRBV12-4	TRBJ2-2	TGTGCCAGCGCCGTGGGAGGCGCCGGGGAGCTGTTTTTT	CASAVGGAGELFF
.	TRBD1	TRBV19	TRBJ2-2	TGTGCCAGTCGCGGACAGGGGAACACCGGGGAGCTGTTTTTT	CASRGQGNTGELFF
.	.	TRBV19	TRBJ1-2	TGTGCCAGTAGTATAGATCCGGCAGGCCACTATGGCTACACCTTC	CASSIDPAGHYGYTF
.	TRBD1	TRBV2	TRBJ1-6	TGTGCCAGCAGTGCCCGTCCGACAGGGGGAAATTCACCCCTCCACTTT	CASSARPTGGNSPLHF
.	TRBD2	TRBV7-8	TRBJ2-7	TGTGCCAGCAGCTTAAGCGGGGAGTGGCTCGAGCAGTACTTC	CASSLSGEWLEQYF
.	.	TRBV19	TRBJ1-1	TGTGCCAGTAGTACGTTCACTGAAGCTTTCTTT	CASSTFTEAFF
.	.	TRBV7-8	TRBJ1-1	TGTGCCAGCAGCTTAGAAGGGAGTACTGAAGCTTTCTTT	CASSLEGSTEAFF
.	.	TRBV11-2	TRBJ1-6	TGTGCCAGCAGCTTAGGAACCACAGGGTTGTACTCACCCCTCCACTTT	CASSLGTTGLYSPLHF
few	.	TRBV7-2	TRBJ2-2	TGTGCCAGCAGCATAGTCAGGGGGGTCATCCCCGGGGAGCTGTTTTTT	CASSIVRGVIPGELFF
.	.	TRBV29-1	TRBJ1-1	TGCAGCGTGACGTCAGGGGCGCGCGACACTGAAGCTTTCTTT	CSVTSGARDTEAFF
.	.	TRBV5-6	TRBJ1-6	TGTGCCAGCACCTCGAGGGGGGGGAATTCACCCCTCCACTTT	CASTSRGGNSPLHF
.	.	TRBV30	TRBJ2-7	TGTGCCTGGACACATGCCCCATTATACGAGCAGTACTTC	CAWTHAPLYEQYF
.	TRBD1	TRBV4-1	TRBJ2-7	TGCGCCAGCAGCCAAGACTTCACCCAAGGGACAGGCCATAGAGGGTTCGAGCAGTACTTC	CASSQDFTQGTGHRGFEQYF
.	TRBD1	TRBV19	TRBJ1-5	TGTGCCAGTAGATCAATCGACAGGGCCAATAGCAATCAGCCCCAGCATTTT	CASRSIDRANSNQPQHF
.	.	TRBV4-1	TRBJ1-1	TGCGCCAGCAGCCACGTAACAGGGTCCCGGGGCACTGAAGCTTTCTTT	CASSHVTGSRGTEAFF
.	.	TRBV7-8	TRBJ1-2	TGTGCCAGCAGCTTTCCGGGGAATGGCTACACCTTC	CASSFPGNGYTF
.	.	TRBV7-9	TRBJ1-5	TGTGCCCTGGGGGGAGAGGGCAATCAGCCCCAGCATTTT	CALGGEGNQPQHF
.	.	TRBV2	TRBJ2-3	TGTGCCAGCAGTCGGGATTACACAGATACGCAGTATTTT	CASSRDYTDTQYF